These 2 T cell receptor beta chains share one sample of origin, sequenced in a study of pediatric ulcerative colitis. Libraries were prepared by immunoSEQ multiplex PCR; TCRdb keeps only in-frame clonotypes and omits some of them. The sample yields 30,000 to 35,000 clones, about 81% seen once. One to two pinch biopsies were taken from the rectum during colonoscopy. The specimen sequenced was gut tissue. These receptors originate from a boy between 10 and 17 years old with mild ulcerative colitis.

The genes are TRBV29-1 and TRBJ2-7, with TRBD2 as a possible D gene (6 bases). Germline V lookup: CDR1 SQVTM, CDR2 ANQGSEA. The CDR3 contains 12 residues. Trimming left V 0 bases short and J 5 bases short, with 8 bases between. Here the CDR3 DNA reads TGCAGCGTTGAAGATGGAGGGGACGAGCAGTACTTC. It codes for CSVEDGGDEQYF.

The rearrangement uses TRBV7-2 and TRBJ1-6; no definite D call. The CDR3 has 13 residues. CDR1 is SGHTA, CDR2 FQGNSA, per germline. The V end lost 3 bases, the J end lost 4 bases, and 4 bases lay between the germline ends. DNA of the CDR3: TGTGCCAGCAGCTTGGGTTATAATTCACCCCTCCACTTT. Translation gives CASSLGYNSPLHF.